The rows below give T cell receptor beta chains drawn from one sample of a study of shared clonotypes between healthy human individuals. Sequencing was performed with immunoSEQ multiplex PCR; in TCRdb, only in-frame clones are kept and a portion is missing. Altogether some 1.5 million clones are present, roughly 96% being singletons, with the ten largest covering over 1%. The sample consisted of naive CD4+ T cells sorted from blood. The receptors shown here come from a man between 25 and 39 years old in good health. The CDR3 runs from the conserved cysteine through the conserved F or W. A D gene is named only where the DNA matches it firmly. Clone sizes are given selectively: once, few, many, or a class where the clone is expanded.

J gene: TRBJ2-5
clone size: NA
V gene: TRBV5-4
D gene: NA
CDR3 DNA: TGTGCCAGCAGCTTGGACTGGGCCCAGCAAGAGACCCAGTACTTC
CDR3 protein: CASSLDWAQQETQYF

J gene: TRBJ1-5
clone size: NA
V gene: TRBV6-1
D gene: NA
CDR3 DNA: TGTGCCAGCAGTGTGCTCAATCAGCCCCAGCATTTT
CDR3 protein: CASSVLNQPQHF

J gene: TRBJ2-7
clone size: NA
V gene: TRBV10-1
D gene: TRBD1
CDR3 DNA: TGCGCCAGCAGTGAGTCGGGGACAGGGGAGCTCGAGCAGTACTTC
CDR3 protein: CASSESGTGELEQYF

J gene: TRBJ2-1
clone size: few
V gene: TRBV27
D gene: NA
CDR3 DNA: TGTGCCAGCAGAAAGACCCCAGGGCTTGAGCAGTTCTTC
CDR3 protein: CASRKTPGLEQFF

J gene: TRBJ1-1
clone size: once
V gene: TRBV14
D gene: NA
CDR3 DNA: TGTGCCAGCAGCCATTCTTCATACACTGAAGCTTTCTTT
CDR3 protein: CASSHSSYTEAFF

J gene: TRBJ2-3
clone size: NA
V gene: TRBV2
D gene: NA
CDR3 DNA: TGTGCCAGCAGGGGCAGGGGCACAGATACGCAGTATTTT
CDR3 protein: CASRGRGTDTQYF

J gene: TRBJ1-3
clone size: NA
V gene: TRBV4-1
D gene: NA
CDR3 DNA: TGCGCCAGCAGCCGGGACGGGGGCCATGGAAACACCATATATTTT
CDR3 protein: CASSRDGGHGNTIYF

J gene: TRBJ2-1
clone size: NA
V gene: TRBV4-1
D gene: TRBD2
CDR3 DNA: TGCGCCAGCAGCCAAATGGTAGCGGGACTCTCCTACAATGAGCAGTTCTTC
CDR3 protein: CASSQMVAGLSYNEQFF

J gene: TRBJ2-7
clone size: NA
V gene: TRBV6-1
D gene: TRBD2
CDR3 DNA: TGTGCCAGCAGTGCCGTAGCGGGGGGCGACGAGCAGTACTTC
CDR3 protein: CASSAVAGGDEQYF

J gene: TRBJ1-5
clone size: NA
V gene: TRBV28
D gene: TRBD1
CDR3 DNA: TGTGCCAGCAGCGCCGGGACAGGGGGCAGGCAGCCCCAGCATTTT
CDR3 protein: CASSAGTGGRQPQHF

J gene: TRBJ2-2
clone size: NA
V gene: TRBV7-9
D gene: NA
CDR3 DNA: TGTGCCAGCAGCTTATCGGCAGGGATAGCCACCCTTGGGGAGCTGTTTTTT
CDR3 protein: CASSLSAGIATLGELFF

J gene: TRBJ2-2
clone size: NA
V gene: TRBV5-4
D gene: NA
CDR3 DNA: TGTGCCAGCAGCTTGGTTGCAGGGTCAGGCACCGGGGAGCTGTTTTTT
CDR3 protein: CASSLVAGSGTGELFF

J gene: TRBJ2-3
clone size: NA
V gene: TRBV9
D gene: TRBD2
CDR3 DNA: TGTGCCAGCAGCGTGAATAGCGGGAGGGCCGGAGATACGCAGTATTTT
CDR3 protein: CASSVNSGRAGDTQYF

J gene: TRBJ2-3
clone size: NA
V gene: TRBV6-1
D gene: TRBD1
CDR3 DNA: TGTGCCATATCCCGGACAGGGGTTTATGCAGATACGCAGTATTTT
CDR3 protein: CAISRTGVYADTQYF

J gene: TRBJ2-7
clone size: NA
V gene: TRBV28
D gene: NA
CDR3 DNA: TGTGCCAGCAGCCCCACGGGAAGGGAGCAGTACTTC
CDR3 protein: CASSPTGREQYF

J gene: TRBJ2-3
clone size: NA
V gene: TRBV7-9
D gene: NA
CDR3 DNA: TGTGCCACACGTACCGGGGCCGGCACAGATACGCAGTATTTT
CDR3 protein: CATRTGAGTDTQYF

J gene: TRBJ2-1
clone size: NA
V gene: TRBV2
D gene: TRBD2
CDR3 DNA: TGTGCCAGCCGACTAGCGGGCAACAATGAGCAGTTCTTC
CDR3 protein: CASRLAGNNEQFF

J gene: TRBJ2-7
clone size: NA
V gene: TRBV11-2
D gene: TRBD2
CDR3 DNA: TGTGCCAGCAGCTCTGAGCGGGAGGTTATTATCTCCTACGAGCAGTACTTC
CDR3 protein: CASSSEREVIISYEQYF

J gene: TRBJ2-1
clone size: NA
V gene: TRBV5-4
D gene: NA
CDR3 DNA: TGTGCCAGCAGCTTGGACCGAGGAAGCAATGAGCAGTTCTTC
CDR3 protein: CASSLDRGSNEQFF

J gene: TRBJ2-5
clone size: NA
V gene: TRBV19
D gene: NA
CDR3 DNA: TGTGCCAGTAGCCAGTGGGCGGGTTTTGAAGAGACCCAGTACTTC
CDR3 protein: CASSQWAGFEETQYF

J gene: TRBJ1-1
clone size: once
V gene: TRBV19
D gene: NA
CDR3 DNA: TGTGCCAGTAGTAAGACAGTGAGGGCGATCACTGAAGCTTTCTTT
CDR3 protein: CASSKTVRAITEAFF

J gene: TRBJ2-7
clone size: NA
V gene: TRBV15
D gene: TRBD2
CDR3 DNA: TGTGCCACCAGCAGAGATCGCGCTCGAGGACTAGGGGCGGACGAGCAGTACTTC
CDR3 protein: CATSRDRARGLGADEQYF

J gene: TRBJ2-2
clone size: NA
V gene: TRBV28
D gene: TRBD1
CDR3 DNA: TGTGCCAGCAGTATGACCGCGGGACAGGGGGCAATCGGGGAGCTGTTTTTT
CDR3 protein: CASSMTAGQGAIGELFF

J gene: TRBJ2-1
clone size: NA
V gene: TRBV5-6
D gene: NA
CDR3 DNA: TGTGCCAGCAGCCGAGCTAGCGTCTACAATGAGCAGTTCTTC
CDR3 protein: CASSRASVYNEQFF

J gene: TRBJ2-1
clone size: NA
V gene: TRBV7-9
D gene: TRBD2
CDR3 DNA: TGTGCCAGCAGCTTAGCAAGATTAGCGGGAGTCGATGAGCAGTTCTTC
CDR3 protein: CASSLARLAGVDEQFF

J gene: TRBJ2-1
clone size: NA
V gene: TRBV25-1
D gene: TRBD2
CDR3 DNA: TGTGCCAGCAGTGTAGCGGGAGGGTTAGATGAGCAGTTCTTC
CDR3 protein: CASSVAGGLDEQFF

J gene: TRBJ2-1
clone size: NA
V gene: TRBV4-3
D gene: TRBD2
CDR3 DNA: TGCGCCAGCAGCAAGGGACTAGCGGGAGGGCCTGAGCAGTTCTTC
CDR3 protein: CASSKGLAGGPEQFF

J gene: TRBJ1-5
clone size: NA
V gene: TRBV20-1
D gene: NA
CDR3 DNA: TGCAGTGCTAGAGCGGGCGACTCCCAGCATTTT
CDR3 protein: CSARAGDSQHF

J gene: TRBJ2-5
clone size: NA
V gene: TRBV27
D gene: TRBD1
CDR3 DNA: TGTGCCAGCAGACCTCATCAGGGGGCCCAAGAGACCCAGTACTTC
CDR3 protein: CASRPHQGAQETQYF

J gene: TRBJ2-1
clone size: NA
V gene: TRBV20-1
D gene: NA
CDR3 DNA: TGCAGTGCTAGACTGGTGAATGAGCAGTTCTTC
CDR3 protein: CSARLVNEQFF

J gene: TRBJ2-7
clone size: once
V gene: TRBV7-2
D gene: NA
CDR3 DNA: TGTGCCAGCAGCTTAGATAACGGCGGATCCTACGAGCAGTACTTC
CDR3 protein: CASSLDNGGSYEQYF

J gene: TRBJ2-2
clone size: NA
V gene: TRBV21-1
D gene: NA
CDR3 DNA: TGTGCCAGCAGCAAAGTCCCTAGGGACACCCAGAACACCGGGGAGCTGTTTTTT
CDR3 protein: CASSKVPRDTQNTGELFF

J gene: TRBJ2-7
clone size: NA
V gene: TRBV5-4
D gene: NA
CDR3 DNA: TGTGCCAGCAGCTTGGTTGGTACAAACAGGGTGGGTCGATACGAGCAGTACTTC
CDR3 protein: CASSLVGTNRVGRYEQYF

J gene: TRBJ1-5
clone size: NA
V gene: TRBV19
D gene: NA
CDR3 DNA: TGTGCCAGTAGGTTTTGGGGTAGAAGCAATCAGCCCCAGCATTTT
CDR3 protein: CASRFWGRSNQPQHF

J gene: TRBJ1-1
clone size: NA
V gene: TRBV19
D gene: NA
CDR3 DNA: TGTGCCAGTAAAACACTGAACACTGAAGCTTTCTTT
CDR3 protein: CASKTLNTEAFF

J gene: TRBJ1-1
clone size: NA
V gene: TRBV18
D gene: NA
CDR3 DNA: TGTGCCAGCTCACCACCGGGAGGATTGAACACTGAAGCTTTCTTT
CDR3 protein: CASSPPGGLNTEAFF

J gene: TRBJ2-3
clone size: once
V gene: TRBV2
D gene: NA
CDR3 DNA: TGTGCCAGCAGAGACGGGAGAGGCACAGATACGCAGTATTTT
CDR3 protein: CASRDGRGTDTQYF

J gene: TRBJ2-7
clone size: NA
V gene: TRBV25-1
D gene: NA
CDR3 DNA: TGTGCCAGTCCCATCACGGGGGCTCCCTACGAGCAGTACTTC
CDR3 protein: CASPITGAPYEQYF

J gene: TRBJ2-5
clone size: NA
V gene: TRBV18
D gene: TRBD1
CDR3 DNA: TGTGCCAGCTCACCTGACAGGGGAGAGACCCAGTACTTC
CDR3 protein: CASSPDRGETQYF

J gene: TRBJ1-2
clone size: NA
V gene: TRBV15
D gene: NA
CDR3 DNA: TGTGCCACCAGCAGAGATACAAATTATGGCTACACCTTC
CDR3 protein: CATSRDTNYGYTF

J gene: TRBJ1-2
clone size: NA
V gene: TRBV28
D gene: NA
CDR3 DNA: TGTGCCGCCGGACAGAACTATGGCTACACCTTC
CDR3 protein: CAAGQNYGYTF

J gene: TRBJ2-1
clone size: NA
V gene: TRBV10-3
D gene: TRBD2
CDR3 DNA: TGTGCCATCAGCTCTCTGCGGGAGGGCTTGGAGCAGTTCTTC
CDR3 protein: CAISSLREGLEQFF

J gene: TRBJ2-1
clone size: NA
V gene: TRBV5-4
D gene: TRBD2
CDR3 DNA: TGTGCCAGCAAGGGGACTAGCGGGAGGTACAATGAGCAGTTCTTC
CDR3 protein: CASKGTSGRYNEQFF

J gene: TRBJ2-1
clone size: NA
V gene: TRBV20-1
D gene: NA
CDR3 DNA: TGCAGTGCCGCCGGAGACAATGAGCAGTTCTTC
CDR3 protein: CSAAGDNEQFF

J gene: TRBJ2-3
clone size: NA
V gene: TRBV11-1
D gene: TRBD1
CDR3 DNA: TGTGCCAGCAGCTCGGGACAGGGGGCAGATACGCAGTATTTT
CDR3 protein: CASSSGQGADTQYF

J gene: TRBJ2-3
clone size: NA
V gene: TRBV10-2
D gene: NA
CDR3 DNA: TGCGCCAGCAGGGCCACCCTAGCCGCAGATACGCAGTATTTT
CDR3 protein: CASRATLAADTQYF

J gene: TRBJ2-1
clone size: once
V gene: TRBV5-1
D gene: NA
CDR3 DNA: TGCGCCAGCACCCCCGGGAATGAGCAGTTCTTC
CDR3 protein: CASTPGNEQFF

J gene: TRBJ2-7
clone size: once
V gene: TRBV7-9
D gene: NA
CDR3 DNA: TGTGCCAGCACCAGACCCGACACCCCGGACTACGAGCAGTACTTC
CDR3 protein: CASTRPDTPDYEQYF

J gene: TRBJ2-5
clone size: NA
V gene: TRBV6-1
D gene: TRBD2
CDR3 DNA: TGTGCCAGCAGTGAAGCGGGAGGGAAAGAGACCCAGTACTTC
CDR3 protein: CASSEAGGKETQYF

J gene: TRBJ2-7
clone size: NA
V gene: TRBV7-2
D gene: TRBD2
CDR3 DNA: TGTGCCAGCAGCCCTTGGCGGGAGGGTCCTTACGAGCAGTACTTC
CDR3 protein: CASSPWREGPYEQYF

J gene: TRBJ2-1
clone size: NA
V gene: TRBV4-3
D gene: NA
CDR3 DNA: TGCGCCAGCAGCCAAGGTGGGTCGCATCAGTTCTTC
CDR3 protein: CASSQGGSHQFF

J gene: TRBJ2-3
clone size: NA
V gene: TRBV30
D gene: TRBD1
CDR3 DNA: TGTGCCTGGAGTCCCGGACAGGGGAATACAGATACGCAGTATTTT
CDR3 protein: CAWSPGQGNTDTQYF

J gene: TRBJ2-3
clone size: NA
V gene: TRBV10-3
D gene: NA
CDR3 DNA: TGTGCCATCAGTAAGCTCTTGACAGATACGCAGTATTTT
CDR3 protein: CAISKLLTDTQYF

J gene: TRBJ2-5
clone size: NA
V gene: TRBV18
D gene: NA
CDR3 DNA: TGTGCCAGCTCACCACCTAAGGGGTCGGGGGCCCAGTACTTC
CDR3 protein: CASSPPKGSGAQYF

J gene: TRBJ1-3
clone size: NA
V gene: TRBV6-5
D gene: NA
CDR3 DNA: TGTGCCAGCAGTTCCCTTAAGCGCTCTGGAAACACCATATATTTT
CDR3 protein: CASSSLKRSGNTIYF

J gene: TRBJ2-7
clone size: once
V gene: TRBV2
D gene: TRBD1
CDR3 DNA: TGTGCCAGCACACCGACAGGGGAATACGAGCAGTACTTC
CDR3 protein: CASTPTGEYEQYF

J gene: TRBJ1-2
clone size: NA
V gene: TRBV7-2
D gene: NA
CDR3 DNA: TGTGCCAGCAGCTTTGATAGAAACTATGGCTACACCTTC
CDR3 protein: CASSFDRNYGYTF

J gene: TRBJ1-2
clone size: NA
V gene: TRBV5-6
D gene: TRBD1
CDR3 DNA: TGTGCCAGCAGCTCCGAGCCCGGGACAGGGTATGGCTACACCTTC
CDR3 protein: CASSSEPGTGYGYTF

J gene: TRBJ2-2
clone size: NA
V gene: TRBV29-1
D gene: NA
CDR3 DNA: TGCAGCGTTGGGGCGACAGTAGCCACCGGGGAGCTGTTTTTT
CDR3 protein: CSVGATVATGELFF

J gene: TRBJ2-4
clone size: NA
V gene: TRBV30
D gene: TRBD1
CDR3 DNA: TGTGCCTGGACGAATCCGGGACAGGGAGCCAAAAACATTCAGTACTTC
CDR3 protein: CAWTNPGQGAKNIQYF